A single sample gave rise to the 14 T cell receptor beta chains below, sequenced in a study of shared clonotypes between healthy human individuals. Assay: immunoSEQ multiplex PCR; the TCRdb copy retains only in-frame clones and omits some. The sample has about 980,000 clones; 76% are singletons. Sequenced material: memory CD4+ T cells sorted from blood. Subset given: CD45RA-negative fraction. These receptors were obtained from a man between 18 and 35 years old in good health.

The J gene is TRBJ1-6, the V gene TRBV5-1; 7 bases line up with TRBD1. The junction had 4 bases not matched to a gene; V was cut back by 0 bases and J by 7 bases. Germline V gene lookup returns CDR1 SGHRS and CDR2 YFSETQ. This CDR3 is built from 15 residues. In DNA form, the CDR3 reads TGCGCCAGCAGCTTGGCCGGCAGGGGGAATTCACCCCTCCACTTT. Translated, it gives CASSLAGRGNSPLHF.

The chain carries TRBV6-1 and TRBJ1-3; D is uncertain. V was pared by 2 bases and J by 0 bases, with 5 bases between. The CDR3 is 14 residues long. Germline CDR1 MNHNS, CDR2 SASEGT. The CDR3 is CASSEWGSGNTIYF. Here the CDR3 DNA reads TGTGCCAGCAGTGAATGGGGCTCTGGAAACACCATATATTTT.

The rearrangement uses TRBV4-1 and TRBJ1-5; D is possibly TRBD1 (5 bases). V gave up 1 base and J gave up 1 base, with 11 bases separating them. The length of the CDR3 is 16 residues. Germline CDR1 is MGHRA and CDR2 is YSYEKL. The CDR3 nucleotides are TGCGCCAGCAGCCAAGGGCAGGGAGGAAGCAATCAGCCCCAGCATTTT. As protein: CASSQGQGGSNQPQHF.

V gene TRBV7-8 combines with J gene TRBJ2-1, with 9 bases matching TRBD2. Per the germline V gene, CDR1 is SGHVS and CDR2 is FQNEAQ. The trim removed 0 bases at V and 8 bases at J, leaving 11 bases unmatched. The CDR3 runs to 17 residues. The CDR3 sequence is CASSLAWVAGVGDEQFF. The CDR3 nucleotides are TGTGCCAGCAGCTTAGCGTGGGTAGCGGGAGTAGGGGATGAGCAGTTCTTC.

V is TRBV10-3 and J is TRBJ2-7; 9 bases are shared with TRBD1. Trimming took 3 bases from V and 5 from J; bases not matched to a gene: 8. CDR1 is ENHRY and CDR2 is SYGVKD in the germline V gene. CDR3 length equals 15 residues. CDR3 sequence: CAISEGTGGRNEQYF. The DNA for the CDR3 is TGTGCCATCAGTGAAGGTACAGGGGGCCGGAACGAGCAGTACTTC.

This rearrangement joins TRBV29-1 to TRBJ2-7; 7 nucleotides line up with TRBD1. V gave up 4 bases and J gave up 6 bases; unmatched junction bases: 3. The CDR3 loop spans 11 amino acids. Germline CDR1 is SQVTM and CDR2 is ANQGSEA. For the CDR3, the DNA is TGCAGCGTTGTTAGGGGGCGCGAGCAGTACTTC. This gives the protein CSVVRGREQYF.

The chain joins TRBV5-5 to TRBJ2-2; no clear D gene. Trimming took 0 bases from V and 0 from J, leaving 9 bases between them. The CDR3 consists of 16 residues. Germline V gene lookup returns CDR1 SGHKS and CDR2 YYEKEE (reference sequence). CDR3 coding DNA: TGTGCCAGCAGCTTGGGCCAGATGGCGAACACCGGGGAGCTGTTTTTT. Translated, it gives CASSLGQMANTGELFF.

On this clone: The sample carries other DNA sequences with the same CDR3. The chain has TRBV7-2 and TRBJ1-1; D unresolved. The germline V gene encodes CDR1 SGHTA and CDR2 FQGNSA. The CDR3 is 13 residues long. V lost 2 bases and J lost 0, with 4 bases in between. CDR3 nucleotides: TGTGCCAGCAGCTTACGTATGAACACTGAAGCTTTCTTT. This sequence encodes CASSLRMNTEAFF.

This clone was seen a few times. The chain's CDR3 is CASSERATSNQPQHF. CDR3 nucleotide sequence: TGTGCCAGCAGTGAAAGGGCTACAAGCAATCAGCCCCAGCATTTT. This chain connects TRBV2 to TRBJ1-5; no definite D call. The CDR3 is 15 residues long. V lost 2 bases and J 1 base, leaving 9 bases between the germline ends. In germline, CDR1 is SNHLY, CDR2 FYNNEI.

The J gene is TRBJ2-1, the V gene TRBV2; D call uncertain. Trimming took off 3 bases at V and 4 bases at J, with 7 bases between the two ends. The CDR3 consists of 13 residues. From germline, CDR1 is SNHLY and CDR2 FYNNEI. The CDR3 DNA sequence: TGTGCCAGCAGTGACGGCGGATACAATGAGCAGTTCTTC. This codes for CASSDGGYNEQFF.

This clone was seen more than once but under ten times. The CDR3 region is CASSEGQGMNTEAFF. The CDR3 DNA reads as TGCGCCAGCAGCGAGGGACAGGGGATGAACACTGAAGCTTTCTTT. The gene calls are TRBV5-1 and TRBJ1-1; 10 positions match TRBD1. The CDR3 is 15 amino acids. V shed 4 bases and J 0 bases; nucleotides not matched to a gene: 3. CDR1 and CDR2 from the germline V gene are SGHRS and YFSETQ.

The rearrangement uses TRBV11-2 and TRBJ2-1, with D perhaps matching TRBD2 (5 bases). The CDR3 has 14 residues. V dropped 3 bases and J dropped 3 bases, with 9 bases sitting between them. Germline V gives CDR1 SGHAT, CDR2 FQNNGV. The CDR3 DNA sequence: TGTGCCAGCAGCTTCATCGGGGACTACAATGAGCAGTTCTTC. It encodes CASSFIGDYNEQFF.

The V gene is TRBV28, the J gene TRBJ2-5; D gene ambiguous. Germline V lookup: CDR1 MDHEN, CDR2 SYDVKM. This CDR3 has 14 amino acids. V lost 6 bases, J lost 2 bases, and 13 bases lay in between. The DNA for the CDR3 is TGTGCCAGCAGGGTGGGGATGGGGCAAGAGACCCAGTACTTC. It translates to CASRVGMGQETQYF.

The chain employs TRBV6-5 and TRBJ1-6; the match to TRBD1 covers 7 bases. Losses at the gene ends were 6 bases for V and 11 bases for J; bases not matched to a gene: 4. From germline, CDR1 is MNHEY and CDR2 SVGAGI. This CDR3 has 12 amino acids. The CDR3 spells CASSLGTAPLHF. For the CDR3, the DNA is TGTGCCAGCAGCCTTGGGACAGCACCCCTCCACTTT.